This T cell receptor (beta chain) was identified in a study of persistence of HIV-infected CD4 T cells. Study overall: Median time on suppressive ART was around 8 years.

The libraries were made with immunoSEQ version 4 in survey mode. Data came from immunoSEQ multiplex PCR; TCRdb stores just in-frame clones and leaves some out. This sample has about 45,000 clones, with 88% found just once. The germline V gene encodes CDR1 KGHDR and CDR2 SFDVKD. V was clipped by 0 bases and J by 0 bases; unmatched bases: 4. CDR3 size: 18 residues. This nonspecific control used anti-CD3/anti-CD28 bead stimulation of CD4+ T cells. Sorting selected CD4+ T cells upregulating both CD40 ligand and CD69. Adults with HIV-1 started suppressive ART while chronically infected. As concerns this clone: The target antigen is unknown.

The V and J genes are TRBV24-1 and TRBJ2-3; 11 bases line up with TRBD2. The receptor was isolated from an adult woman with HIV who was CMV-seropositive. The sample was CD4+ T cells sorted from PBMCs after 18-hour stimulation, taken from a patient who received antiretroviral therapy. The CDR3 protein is CATSDLTSGSSSTDTQYF. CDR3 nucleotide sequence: TGTGCCACCAGTGATTTGACTAGCGGGAGTTCTAGCACAGATACGCAGTATTTT.